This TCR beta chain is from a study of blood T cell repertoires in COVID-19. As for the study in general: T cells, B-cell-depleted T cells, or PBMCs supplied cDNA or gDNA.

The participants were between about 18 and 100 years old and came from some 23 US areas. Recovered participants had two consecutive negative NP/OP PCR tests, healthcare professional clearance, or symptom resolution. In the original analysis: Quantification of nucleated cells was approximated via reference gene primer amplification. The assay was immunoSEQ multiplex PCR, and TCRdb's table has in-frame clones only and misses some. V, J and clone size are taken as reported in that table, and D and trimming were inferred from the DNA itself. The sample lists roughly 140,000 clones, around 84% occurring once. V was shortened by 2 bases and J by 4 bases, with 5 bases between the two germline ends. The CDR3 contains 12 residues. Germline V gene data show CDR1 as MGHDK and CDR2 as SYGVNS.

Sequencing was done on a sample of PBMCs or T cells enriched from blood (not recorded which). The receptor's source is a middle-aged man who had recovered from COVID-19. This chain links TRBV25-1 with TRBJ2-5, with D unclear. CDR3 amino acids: CASSEHLETQYF. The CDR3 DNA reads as TGTGCCAGCAGTGAACATTTAGAGACCCAGTACTTC.